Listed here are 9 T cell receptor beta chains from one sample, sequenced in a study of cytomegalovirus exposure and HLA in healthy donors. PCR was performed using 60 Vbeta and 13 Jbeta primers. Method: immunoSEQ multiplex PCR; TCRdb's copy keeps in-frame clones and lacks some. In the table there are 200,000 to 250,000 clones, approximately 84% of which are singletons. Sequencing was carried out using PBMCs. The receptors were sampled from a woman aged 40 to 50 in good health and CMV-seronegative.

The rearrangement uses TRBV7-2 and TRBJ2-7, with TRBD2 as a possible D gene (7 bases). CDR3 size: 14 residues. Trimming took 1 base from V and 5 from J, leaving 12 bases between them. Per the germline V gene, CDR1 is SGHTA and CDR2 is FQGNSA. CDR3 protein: CASSLGGGGDEQYF. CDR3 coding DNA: TGTGCCAGCAGCTTAGGAGGGGGGGGCGACGAGCAGTACTTC.

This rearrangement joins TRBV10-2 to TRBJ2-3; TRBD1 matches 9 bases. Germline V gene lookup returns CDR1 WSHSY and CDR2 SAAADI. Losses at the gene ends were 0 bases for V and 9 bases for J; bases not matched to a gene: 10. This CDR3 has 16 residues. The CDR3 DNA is TGCGCCAGCAGTGAGTCCGGGACAGGGAATTATGCGACGCAGTATTTT. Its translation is CASSESGTGNYATQYF.

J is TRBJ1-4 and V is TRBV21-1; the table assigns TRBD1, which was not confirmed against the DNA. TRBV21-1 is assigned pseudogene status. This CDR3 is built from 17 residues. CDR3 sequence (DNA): TGTGCCAGCAGCGCACGACAGGGCCTTCAGGGTACTGAAAAACTGTTTTTT. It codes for CASSARQGLQGTEKLFF.

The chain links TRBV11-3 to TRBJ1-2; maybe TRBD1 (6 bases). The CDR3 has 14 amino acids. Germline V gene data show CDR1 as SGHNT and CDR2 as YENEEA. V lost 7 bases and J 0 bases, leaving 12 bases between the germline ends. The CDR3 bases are TGTGCCAGCAAAGATGGGGACACTAACTATGGCTACACCTTC. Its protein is CASKDGDTNYGYTF. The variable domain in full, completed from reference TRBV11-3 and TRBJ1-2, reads EAGVVQSPRYKIIEKKQPVAFWCNPISGHNTLYWYLQNLGQGPELLIRYENEEAVDDSQLPKDRFSAERLKGVDSTLKIQPAELGDSAVYLCASKDGDTNYGYTFGSGTRLTVV.

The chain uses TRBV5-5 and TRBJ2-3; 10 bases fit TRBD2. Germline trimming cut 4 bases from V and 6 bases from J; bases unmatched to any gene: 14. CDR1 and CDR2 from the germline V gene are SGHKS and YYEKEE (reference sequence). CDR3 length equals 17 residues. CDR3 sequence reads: CASSGELAGPLDDTQYF. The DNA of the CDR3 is TGTGCCAGCAGCGGGGAACTAGCGGGGCCTTTGGATGATACGCAGTATTTT.

DNA of the CDR3: TGTGCCAGCACCGTGGGGGGTAGAGGGCCTAAAGGCTACACCTTC. It encodes CASTVGGRGPKGYTF. V and J are TRBV5-6 and TRBJ1-2; tentatively, D is TRBD1 (5 bases). Germline V CDR1 and CDR2: SGHDT, YYEEEE. Trimming left V 6 bases short and J 8 bases short, with 23 bases between. This CDR3 spans 15 amino acids.

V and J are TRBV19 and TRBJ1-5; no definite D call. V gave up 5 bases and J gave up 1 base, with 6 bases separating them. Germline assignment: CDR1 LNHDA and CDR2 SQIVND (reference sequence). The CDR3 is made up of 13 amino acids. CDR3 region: CASSVGSNQPQHF. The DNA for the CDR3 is TGTGCCAGTAGTGTGGGCAGCAATCAGCCCCAGCATTTT.

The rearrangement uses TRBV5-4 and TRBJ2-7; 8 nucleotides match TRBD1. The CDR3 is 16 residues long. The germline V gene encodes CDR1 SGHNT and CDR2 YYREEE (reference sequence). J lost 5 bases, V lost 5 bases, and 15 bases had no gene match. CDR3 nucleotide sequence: TGTGCCAGCAGTCAATCAGGTGGACAGGGTCGCAACGAGCAGTACTTC. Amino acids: CASSQSGGQGRNEQYF.

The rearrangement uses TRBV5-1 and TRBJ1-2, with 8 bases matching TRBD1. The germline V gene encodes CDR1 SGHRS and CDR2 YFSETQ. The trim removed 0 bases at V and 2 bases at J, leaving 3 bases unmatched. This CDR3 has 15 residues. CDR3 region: CASSLGYRGNYGYTF. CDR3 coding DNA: TGCGCCAGCAGCTTGGGCTACAGGGGGAACTATGGCTACACCTTC.